A single sample gave rise to the 28 T cell receptor beta chains below, sequenced in a study of blood T cells in healthy people across ages. A second about 6 to 12 cycle PCR used barcoded and J-beta primers. TCRdb re-analysed the 5' RACE reads in MiXCR, keeping a single row per CDR3 protein. This sample yields 550,000 to 800,000 distinct CDR3 sequences, of which around 20% are seen a single time; 3% to 4.5% belongs to the top ten. Sequencing was done on a sample of blood. The receptors shown here come from a man aged 65 to 79 in good health.

The CDR3 loop is CARRRGDNEQFF. Written as DNA, the CDR3 is TGTGCGCGACGGAGGGGGGACAATGAGCAGTTCTTC. The chain joins TRBV27 to TRBJ2-5; TRBD1 or TRBD2 may be the D gene (6 bases each). The tail of the sequence fits TRBJ2-1 better, so the J call may be wrong. The V gene's germline CDR1 is MNHEY and CDR2 SMNVEV (reference sequence). The CDR3 totals 12 residues.

Here the CDR3 DNA reads TGTGCCATCCAGGGGTGGGACACAGATACGCAGTATTTT. Its translation: CAIQGWDTDTQYF. The chain employs TRBV24-1 and TRBJ2-3; possible D gene TRBD1, 6 bases. CDR1 and CDR2 from the germline V gene are KGHDR and SFDVKD. This CDR3 contains 13 residues. Trimming cost V 11 bases and J 2 bases, with 13 bases left between them.

This clonotype was seen at least ten times. The chain is built from TRBV5-1 and TRBJ2-5, with 11 bases fitting TRBD2. The ends lost 4 bases at V and 5 bases at J; junction bases unmatched: 4. The CDR3 extends over 14 amino acids. Germline V gives CDR1 SGHRS, CDR2 YFSETQ. The DNA of the CDR3 is TGCGCCAGCAGCCTAGCGGGAGGTCGGGAGACCCAGTACTTC. It codes for CASSLAGGRETQYF.

The chain joins TRBV19 to TRBJ2-7; D is possibly TRBD1 or TRBD2 (5 bases each). Trimming cost V 8 bases and J 1 base, with 9 bases left between them. This CDR3 has 12 residues. CDR1 is LNHDA, CDR2 SQIVND, per germline (reference sequence). The CDR3: CASRDRSYEQYF. CDR3 in DNA: TGTGCCAGTCGGGACCGATCCTACGAGCAGTACTTC.

This clonotype was detected only once. The chain carries TRBV6-5 and TRBJ1-2, with 8 bases that match TRBD1. The CDR3 has 15 residues. Germline trimming cut 2 bases from V and 8 bases from J; bases unmatched to any gene: 10. Germline V gives CDR1 MNHEY, CDR2 SVGAGI. The CDR3 DNA is TGTGCCAGCAGTTACGAACCCACAGGGGGAGTAGGCTACACCTTC. Its protein is CASSYEPTGGVGYTF.

This chain connects TRBV20-1 to TRBJ1-2; no firm D call. V gave up 0 bases and J gave up 4 bases, with 15 bases separating them. Looked up from germline, CDR1 is DFQATT and CDR2 is SNEGSKA (reference sequence). The CDR3 is 15 amino acids. The CDR3 reads CSAREPGTIIYGYTF. CDR3 bases: TGCAGTGCTAGAGAGCCAGGAACAATAATCTATGGCTACACCTTC.

V gene TRBV24-1 combines with J gene TRBJ2-2; 8 positions match TRBD2. The length of the CDR3 is 15 residues. CDR1 KGHDR and CDR2 SFDVKD come from the germline V gene. V trimming: 5 bases; J trimming: 1 base; junction bases outside the gene matches: 2. DNA of the CDR3: TGTGCCACCAGTGCGGCGGGGGGGAACACCGGGGAGCTGTTTTTT. As protein: CATSAAGGNTGELFF.

This clonotype appeared a few times. This chain links TRBV27 with TRBJ2-5; TRBD2 matches 8 bases. The CDR3 loop spans 14 amino acids. V lost 5 bases and J lost 4; bases outside the gene matches: 6. CDR1 is MNHEY and CDR2 is SMNVEV in the germline V gene (reference sequence). The CDR3 bases are TGTGCCAGCAGTCTCCGGACTAGCTCAGAGACCCAGTACTTC. Amino acid sequence: CASSLRTSSETQYF.

The chain joins TRBV21-1 to TRBJ1-1. TRBV21-1 is annotated as a pseudogene. CDR3 length: 16 amino acids. The CDR3 coding sequence is TGTGCCAGCAGCCTAGGGGGAGACCCGATGAACACTGAAGCTTTCTTT. This codes for CASSLGGDPMNTEAFF.

Many counts were recorded for this clonotype. The chain couples TRBV29-1 to TRBJ2-7; no clear D. This CDR3 contains 11 residues. Germline V gene sequence: CDR1 SQVTM, CDR2 ANQGSEA. Trimming shortened V by 5 bases and J by 4 bases, and 9 bases separated the two germline ends. CDR3 bases: TGCAGCGTTCTAAAGGGTTACGAGCAGTACTTC. Its translation: CSVLKGYEQYF.

V usage is TRBV7-2 and J usage is TRBJ2-5, with D maybe TRBD2 (5 bases). Trimming took off 4 bases at V and 4 bases at J, with 19 bases between the two ends. CDR1 SGHTA and CDR2 FQGNSA come from the germline V gene. This CDR3 has 16 residues. For the CDR3, the DNA is TGTGCCAGCAGCTCTGCTGGGGTTAGCGATAGAGAGACCCAGTACTTC. Protein sequence: CASSSAGVSDRETQYF. Looking up the rest from reference TRBV7-2 and TRBJ2-5 gives the full variable domain: GAGVSQSPSNKVTEKGKDVELRCDPISGHTALYWYRQSLGQGLEFLIYFQGNSAPDKSGLPSDRFSAERTGGSVSTLTIQRTQQEDSAVYLCASSSAGVSDRETQYFGPGTRLLVL.

The chain has TRBV7-2 and TRBJ2-3, with D unresolved. The CDR3 has 14 amino acids. V was trimmed by 2 bases and J by 0 bases, leaving 6 bases between them. The V gene's germline CDR1 is SGHTA and CDR2 FQGNSA. This CDR3 reads CASSLMASTDTQYF. The CDR3, as DNA: TGTGCCAGCAGCTTAATGGCGAGCACAGATACGCAGTATTTT.

V is TRBV14 and J is TRBJ2-1, with a weak D call TRBD2 (6 bases). V was shortened by 0 bases and J by 3 bases, with 15 bases between the two germline ends. CDR3 length equals 17 residues. CDR1 SGHDN and CDR2 FVKESK come from the germline V gene. The CDR3 nucleotides are TGTGCCAGCAGCCAAGATGGGGGGAGCGGAGACTACAATGAGCAGTTCTTC. Encoded protein: CASSQDGGSGDYNEQFF.

The chain has TRBV29-1 and TRBJ2-5; TRBD2 is a possible D gene (6 bases). Deletions cut 0 bases from V and 5 bases from J, with 10 bases between. This CDR3 contains 13 residues. The germline V gene encodes CDR1 SQVTM and CDR2 ANQGSEA. The CDR3 here is CSVEELAGETQYF. The CDR3 DNA follows: TGCAGCGTTGAAGAACTCGCGGGGGAGACCCAGTACTTC. Drawing the rest from reference TRBV29-1 and TRBJ2-5, the complete variable domain is SAVISQKPSRDICQRGTSLTIQCQVDSQVTMMFWYRQQPGQSLTLIATANQGSEATYESGFVIDKFPISRPNLTFSTLTVSNMSPEDSSIYLCSVEELAGETQYFGPGTRLLVL.

The chain combines TRBV10-2 with TRBJ2-1; 9 bases agree with TRBD2. Germline trimming cut 7 bases from V and 6 bases from J; bases unmatched to any gene: 7. From germline, CDR1 is WSHSY and CDR2 SAAADI. The CDR3 is 14 residues long. The CDR3 reads CASTLAGAGNEQFF. In DNA form, the CDR3 reads TGCGCCAGCACCTTAGCGGGAGCGGGCAATGAGCAGTTCTTC.

This chain connects TRBV10-3 to TRBJ1-4; unclear D gene. The length of the CDR3 is 13 residues. The germline V gene has CDR1 ENHRY and CDR2 SYGVKD. Trimming shortened V by 3 bases and J by 7 bases, and 9 bases separated the two germline ends. This chain's CDR3 is CAISDFAGEKLFF. The CDR3 bases are TGTGCCATCAGTGACTTTGCGGGTGAAAAACTGTTTTTT.

This clonotype was observed a handful of times. The chain combines TRBV20-1 with TRBJ2-2, with TRBD2 identical over 7 bases. Looked up from germline, CDR1 is DFQATT and CDR2 is SNEGSKA (reference sequence). This CDR3 region has 17 residues. V lost 2 bases and J lost 1; bases outside the gene matches: 10. As DNA, the CDR3 is TGCAGTGCTAGACCCCGTGGGCTAGCGGAGAACACCGGGGAGCTGTTTTTT. Its translation is CSARPRGLAENTGELFF.

The J gene is TRBJ2-1, the V gene TRBV7-9, with 14 nucleotides matching TRBD2. With 5 bases clipped from V and 8 bases from J, the junction kept 5 bases outside the gene matches. The germline gives CDR1 SEHNR, CDR2 FQNEAQ (reference sequence). The CDR3 sequence is 15 residues long. CDR3 bases: TGTGCCAGCAGCCCCCAGGGACTAGCGGGAGATGAGCAGTTCTTC. As protein: CASSPQGLAGDEQFF.

This clonotype came up a few times. CDR3 DNA: TGTGCCATAGGGGATAACTATGGCTACACCTTC. The encoded protein is CAIGDNYGYTF. This chain uses TRBV10-3 with TRBJ1-2; TRBD1 might be the D (5 bases). Germline values: CDR1 ENHRY, CDR2 SYGVKD. The CDR3 extends over 11 amino acids. With 9 bases removed from V and 1 base from J, the gap between germline ends came to 6 bases.

The V gene is TRBV7-9, the J gene TRBJ1-2, with TRBD1 as a possible D gene (5 bases). The CDR3 totals 14 residues. CDR1 SEHNR and CDR2 FQNEAQ come from the germline V gene (reference sequence). Trimming took off 5 bases at V and 6 bases at J, with 16 bases between the two ends. The CDR3 DNA reads as TGTGCCAGCAGCCAAGGGCCAGGAGGGGATGGCTACACCTTC. Translated, it gives CASSQGPGGDGYTF.

The J gene is TRBJ1-3, the V gene TRBV4-1; 10 bases are a match to TRBD1. V lost 0 bases, J lost 0 bases, and 8 bases stayed unmatched. CDR1 and CDR2 (germline): MGHRA, YSYEKL. The CDR3 sequence is 19 residues long. CDR3 bases: TGCGCCAGCAGCCAAGATCTGTTAGGACAGGGGGTCTCTGGAAACACCATATATTTT. It codes for CASSQDLLGQGVSGNTIYF.

This clonotype was seen ten or more times. This chain joins TRBV27 and TRBJ2-1; the D gene is possibly TRBD2 (6 bases). Germline assignment: CDR1 MNHEY and CDR2 SMNVEV (reference sequence). V lost 3 bases to trimming and J lost 6 bases, with 9 bases between them. This CDR3 spans 13 amino acids. CDR3: CASSLAGINEQFF. DNA of the CDR3: TGTGCCAGCAGTTTGGCGGGGATCAATGAGCAGTTCTTC.

This clonotype was detected ten times or more. The chain couples TRBV7-9 to TRBJ1-2; maybe TRBD1 (5 bases). The V gene's germline CDR1 is SEHNR and CDR2 FQNEAQ (reference sequence). V lost 5 bases, J lost 8 bases, and 15 bases lay in between. CDR3 length: 13 residues. The CDR3 reads CASSPGSGAGYTF. Here the CDR3 DNA reads TGTGCCAGCAGCCCGGGATCCGGGGCCGGCTACACCTTC.

This clonotype came up a few times. The genes are TRBV10-3 and TRBJ2-7; tentatively, D is TRBD2 (6 bases). Germline V CDR1 and CDR2: ENHRY, SYGVKD. There are 13 residues in the CDR3. With 8 bases removed from V and 5 bases from J, the gap between germline ends came to 16 bases. CDR3 residues: CAIGVASADEQYF. The CDR3 nucleotides read TGTGCCATCGGCGTCGCTAGCGCGGACGAGCAGTACTTC.

J is TRBJ1-2 and V is TRBV3-1; 10 bases match TRBD1. This CDR3 comprises 15 residues. V shed 3 bases and J 2 bases; nucleotides not matched to a gene: 3. CDR1 and CDR2 (germline): LGHDT, YNNKEL (reference sequence). CDR3 sequence: CASSHRTGGNYGYTF. The CDR3 DNA follows: TGTGCCAGCAGCCATCGGACAGGGGGGAACTATGGCTACACCTTC.

This clonotype was seen repeatedly, ten times or more. V and J are TRBV11-2 and TRBJ2-5; TRBD1 matches 10 bases. The ends lost 5 bases at V and 3 bases at J; junction bases unmatched: 6. Germline-derived CDR1 and CDR2 are SGHAT and FQNNGV. There are 15 residues in the CDR3. The CDR3 region has the DNA TGTGCCAGCAGCAAAGCCGGGACAGGGGAAGAGACCCAGTACTTC. Residues: CASSKAGTGEETQYF.

This clonotype was counted many times. This chain connects TRBV9 to TRBJ1-2, with no clear D. The CDR3 is 13 amino acids. Germline V gene lookup returns CDR1 SGDLS and CDR2 YYNGEE. V was trimmed by 2 bases and J by 7 bases, leaving 12 bases between them. CDR3 sequence: CASSVGMGVGYTF. The CDR3 DNA sequence: TGTGCCAGCAGCGTGGGAATGGGTGTTGGCTACACCTTC. Supplemented by reference TRBV9 and TRBJ1-2, the full variable domain reads DSGVTQTPKHLITATGQRVTLRCSPRSGDLSVYWYQQSLDQGLQFLIQYYNGEERAKGNILERFSAQQFPDLHSELNLSSLELGDSALYFCASSVGMGVGYTFGSGTRLTVV.

The rearrangement joins TRBV28 to TRBJ2-7; perhaps D is TRBD1 or TRBD2 (5 bases each). CDR1 is MDHEN and CDR2 is SYDVKM in the germline V gene. V was clipped by 3 bases and J by 0 bases, with 12 bases between them. The CDR3 consists of 15 residues. The DNA for the CDR3 is TGTGCCAGCAGTTTCCCCGGGACGGCCTCCTACGAGCAGTACTTC. It specifies CASSFPGTASYEQYF.